This T cell receptor (beta chain) was found in a study of Graves' ophthalmopathy and Graves' hyperthyroidism. In the study overall: The authors defined stable hyperthyroidism as no ophthalmopathy within 18 months of follow-up.

The authors amplified TCR beta CDR3 regions from RNA transcripts. Investigators did first-round RT-PCR with HTBI primers, then second-round multiplex PCR. MiXCR, applied by TCRdb to the multiplex PCR reads, yields one record per CDR3 protein. The sample includes over a million distinct CDR3 sequences, 35% to 40% of them seen just once. The V and J ends lost 5 bases and 4 bases respectively, with 12 bases between them. CDR1 and CDR2 from the germline V gene are SEHNR and FQNEAQ (reference sequence). CDR3 length equals 14 residues. Study-level points and caveats: The blood repertoire also included most expanded thyroid clonotypes above 0.001 frequency.

In this sample, this clonotype turned up many times. Its antigen is not identified. Newly diagnosed hyperthyroidism donors, aged 18 to 65, duration under 2 months. This receptor was taken from an adult man with Graves' hyperthyroidism. Sample: peripheral blood or thyroid tissue (not recorded which). The rearrangement uses TRBV7-9 and TRBJ1-5; maybe TRBD1 (6 bases). CDR3 sequence: CASSPEGGNQPQHF. The CDR3 region has the DNA TGTGCCAGCAGCCCAGAGGGGGGGAATCAGCCCCAGCATTTT.